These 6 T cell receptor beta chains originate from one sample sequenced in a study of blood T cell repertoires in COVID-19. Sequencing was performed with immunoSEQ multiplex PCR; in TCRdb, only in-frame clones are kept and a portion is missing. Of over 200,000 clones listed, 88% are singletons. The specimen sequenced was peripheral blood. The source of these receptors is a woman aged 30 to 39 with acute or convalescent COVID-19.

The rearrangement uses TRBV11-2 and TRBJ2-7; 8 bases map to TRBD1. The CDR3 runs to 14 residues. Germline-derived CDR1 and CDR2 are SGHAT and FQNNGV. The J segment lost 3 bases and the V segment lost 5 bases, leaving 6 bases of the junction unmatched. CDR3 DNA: TGTGCCAGCAGCCCCGCAGGACAGGGCTACGAGCAGTACTTC. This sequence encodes CASSPAGQGYEQYF.

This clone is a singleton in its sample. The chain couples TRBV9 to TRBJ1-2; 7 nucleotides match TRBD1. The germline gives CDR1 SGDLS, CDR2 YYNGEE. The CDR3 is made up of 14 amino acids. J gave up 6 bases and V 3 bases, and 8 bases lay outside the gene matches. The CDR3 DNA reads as TGTGCCAGCAGCGGACACGGGACAGCAGATGGCTACACCTTC. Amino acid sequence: CASSGHGTADGYTF.

CDR3: CASSLGQGNGQPQHF. CDR3 bases: TGTGCCAGCAGCTTAGGTCAGGGGAACGGACAGCCCCAGCATTTT. This rearrangement joins TRBV7-2 to TRBJ1-5; TRBD1 is a possible D gene (6 bases). V dropped 1 base and J dropped 7 bases, with 14 bases sitting between them. Germline V gene sequence: CDR1 SGHTA, CDR2 FQGNSA. This CDR3 is built from 15 residues.

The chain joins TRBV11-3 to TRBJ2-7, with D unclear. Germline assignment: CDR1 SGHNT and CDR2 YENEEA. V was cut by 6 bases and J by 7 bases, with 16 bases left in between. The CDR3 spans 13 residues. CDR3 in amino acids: CASRTMEPGEQYF. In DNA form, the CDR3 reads TGTGCCAGCAGGACGATGGAACCCGGGGAGCAGTACTTC.

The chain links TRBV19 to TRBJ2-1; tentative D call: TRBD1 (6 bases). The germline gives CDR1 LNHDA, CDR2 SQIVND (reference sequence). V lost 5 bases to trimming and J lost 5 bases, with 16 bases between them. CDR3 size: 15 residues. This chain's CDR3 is CASSSWGGGNNEQFF. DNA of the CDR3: TGTGCCAGTAGTTCCTGGGGTGGGGGCAACAATGAGCAGTTCTTC. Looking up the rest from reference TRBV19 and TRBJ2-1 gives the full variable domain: DGGITQSPKYLFRKEGQNVTLSCEQNLNHDAMYWYRQDPGQGLRLIYYSQIVNDFQKGDIAEGYSVSREKKESFPLTVTSAQKNPTAFYLCASSSWGGGNNEQFFGPGTRLTVL.

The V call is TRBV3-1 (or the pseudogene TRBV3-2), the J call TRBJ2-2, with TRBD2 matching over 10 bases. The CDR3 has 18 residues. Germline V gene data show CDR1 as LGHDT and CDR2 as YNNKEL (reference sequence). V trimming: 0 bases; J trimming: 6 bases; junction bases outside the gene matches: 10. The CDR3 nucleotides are TGTGCCAGCAGCCAAGATAAACTAGCGGGGAGGGTAGCCGGGGAGCTGTTTTTT. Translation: CASSQDKLAGRVAGELFF.